What follows are 25 T cell receptor beta chains derived from one specimen sequenced in a study of T cell changes during pregnancy in multiple sclerosis. Sequencing used immunoSEQ multiplex PCR; TCRdb keeps in-frame clones, though not all of them. The table shows 50,000 to 70,000 clones, with about 91% occurring only once. The sequencing used peripheral blood, collected in the first trimester of pregnancy. The receptors derive from a female donor with multiple sclerosis, enrolled in a pregnancy study.

The rearrangement uses TRBV7-9 and TRBJ1-3, with 7 positions matching TRBD1. The germline V gene has CDR1 SEHNR and CDR2 FQNEAQ (reference sequence). With V trimmed by 5 bases and J by 4 bases, 11 bases remained unmatched. This CDR3 is 16 amino acids long. The CDR3 DNA reads as TGTGCCAGCAGCAATCTACAGGGGTCGAGAGGAAACACCATATATTTT. Amino acids: CASSNLQGSRGNTIYF. The variable domain in full, completed from reference TRBV7-9 and TRBJ1-3, reads DTGVSQNPRHKITKRGQNVTFRCDPISEHNRLYWYRQTLGQGPEFLTYFQNEAQLEKSRLLSDRFSAERPKGSFSTLEIQRTEQGDSAMYLCASSNLQGSRGNTIYFGEGSWLTVV.

The J gene is TRBJ2-1, the V gene TRBV4-2, with 12 bases aligning to TRBD2. The germline CDR1 and CDR2 sequences are LGHNA and YNFKEQ. Germline trimming cut 3 bases from V and 9 bases from J; bases unmatched to any gene: 6. This CDR3 spans 15 amino acids. Here the CDR3 reads CASSHLAGGLIEQFF. CDR3 in DNA: TGTGCCAGCAGCCACCTAGCGGGGGGGCTTATTGAGCAGTTCTTC.

The V call is TRBV27, the J call TRBJ1-5, with D perhaps TRBD1 (5 bases). The germline V and J ends were trimmed by 6 bases and 0 bases, with 12 bases remaining between them. The V gene's germline CDR1 is MNHEY and CDR2 SMNVEV (reference sequence). The length of the CDR3 is 15 residues. CDR3 sequence: CASSWGRHSNQPQHF. The CDR3 DNA reads as TGTGCCAGCAGCTGGGGCAGACATAGCAATCAGCCCCAGCATTTT.

This sequence joins TRBV7-2 and TRBJ2-3; D uncertain. CDR1 SGHTA and CDR2 FQGNSA come from the germline V gene. The CDR3 has 12 amino acids. V lost 0 bases and J 5 bases, leaving 3 bases between the germline ends. The CDR3 loop reads CASSLALDTQYF. Here the CDR3 DNA reads TGTGCCAGCAGCTTAGCCCTAGATACGCAGTATTTT.

V and J are TRBV27 and TRBJ2-1; D is perhaps TRBD1 (6 bases). The V and J ends lost 1 base and 6 bases respectively, with 13 bases between them. This CDR3 is 15 amino acids long. In germline, CDR1 is MNHEY, CDR2 SMNVEV (reference sequence). This CDR3 reads CASSLWTQGGNEQFF. The CDR3, as DNA: TGTGCCAGCAGTTTATGGACACAGGGTGGCAATGAGCAGTTCTTC.

The J gene is TRBJ2-5, the V gene TRBV7-2; 7 positions match TRBD2. The CDR3 sequence is 15 residues long. The V gene end was trimmed by 5 bases and the J gene end by 4 bases; junction bases not matched to a gene: 10. The germline V gene encodes CDR1 SGHTA and CDR2 FQGNSA. The CDR3 spells CASSIGWGGGETQYF. The CDR3 bases are TGTGCCAGCAGCATTGGGTGGGGGGGAGGAGAGACCCAGTACTTC.

Worth noting for this clone: One end of the junction varies from germline; a read error may be responsible. This chain links TRBV7-9 with TRBJ2-7, with D hard to call. Germline V CDR1 and CDR2: SEHNR, FQNEAQ (reference sequence). This CDR3 spans 15 amino acids. The CDR3 region is CASGFSVVVPLGLDF. The CDR3, as DNA: TGTGCCAGCGGTTTTTCTGTGGTAGTACCCCTAGGCTTGGACTTC. The whole variable domain, remainder taken from reference TRBV7-9 and TRBJ2-7, is DTGVSQNPRHKITKRGQNVTFRCDPISEHNRLYWYRQTLGQGPEFLTYFQNEAQLEKSRLLSDRFSAERPKGSFSTLEIQRTEQGDSAMYLCASGFSVVVPLGLDFGPGTRLTVT.

The V and J genes are TRBV7-3 and TRBJ2-3, with D tentatively TRBD1 (5 bases). This CDR3 contains 14 residues. Germline CDR1 and CDR2: SGHTA and FQGTGA. Between the trimmed V and J ends, which lost 3 bases and 3 bases, there was a span of 10 bases. DNA for the CDR3: TGTGCCAGCAGCTTCGACCAGGGAACAGATACGCAGTATTTT. It specifies CASSFDQGTDTQYF.

This rearrangement joins TRBV5-4 to TRBJ1-2; D perhaps matches TRBD1 (6 bases). Deletions cut 4 bases from V and 6 bases from J, with 16 bases between. The germline gives CDR1 SGHNT, CDR2 YYREEE (reference sequence). The CDR3 spans 14 residues. CDR3 bases: TGTGCCAGCAGCCGATCGACAGGTGCGGATGGCTACACCTTC. Protein: CASSRSTGADGYTF.

This clone has a single count. J is TRBJ1-1 and V is TRBV18, with D uncertain. The ends were cut back, 3 bases at V and 5 bases at J, with 10 bases in the middle. The length of the CDR3 is 13 residues. CDR1 KGHSH and CDR2 LQKENI come from the germline V gene. CDR3 protein: CASSPKRATEAFF. DNA for the CDR3: TGTGCCAGCTCACCGAAGCGGGCGACTGAAGCTTTCTTT.

This clone was recorded a few times. V is TRBV19 and J is TRBJ2-7; D possibly corresponds to TRBD2 (5 bases). V lost 3 bases, J lost 0 bases, and 12 bases lay in between. CDR3 length: 15 amino acids. Germline CDR1 LNHDA, CDR2 SQIVND (reference sequence). CDR3 DNA sequence: TGTGCCAGTAGTATTGGTCGGGGAACCTCCTACGAGCAGTACTTC. Translated, it gives CASSIGRGTSYEQYF.

This rearrangement joins TRBV4-3 to TRBJ2-4, with TRBD1 matching over 7 bases. The V gene's germline CDR1 is LGHNA and CDR2 YSLEER. The CDR3 length is 14 residues. The ends lost 0 bases at V and 6 bases at J; junction bases unmatched: 2. The CDR3 loop reads CASSQDGTVNIQYF. CDR3 nucleotide sequence: TGCGCCAGCAGCCAAGACGGGACAGTAAACATTCAGTACTTC.

This chain connects TRBV13 to TRBJ1-6, with D unresolved. CDR1 is PRHDT, CDR2 FYEKMQ, per germline (reference sequence). CDR3 length: 15 amino acids. The V end lost 5 bases, the J end lost 4 bases, and 12 bases lay between the germline ends. Written as DNA, the CDR3 is TGTGCCAGCAGCGAACGGACGGGATATAATTCACCCCTCCACTTT. It specifies CASSERTGYNSPLHF. Filled out from reference TRBV13 and TRBJ1-6, the complete variable domain reads AAGVIQSPRHLIKEKRETATLKCYPIPRHDTVYWYQQGPGQDPQFLISFYEKMQSDKGSIPDRFSAQQFSDYHSELNMSSLELGDSALYFCASSERTGYNSPLHFGNGTRLTVT.

The gene calls are TRBV5-6 and TRBJ2-7; the match to TRBD1 covers 8 bases. Germline-derived CDR1 and CDR2 are SGHDT and YYEEEE. V lost 7 bases to trimming and J lost 4 bases; unmatched junction nucleotides: 4. This CDR3 is built from 12 residues. The CDR3: CASGQGRYEQYF. Here the CDR3 DNA reads TGTGCCAGCGGACAGGGAAGGTACGAGCAGTACTTC.

This sequence joins TRBV30 and TRBJ1-3; 9 bases agree with TRBD1. Germline CDR1 reads GTSNPN; CDR2 reads SVGIG (reference sequence). This CDR3 spans 15 amino acids. Trimming at V came to 6 bases and at J to 4 bases, leaving 10 bases not matched to a gene. The CDR3: CACLTGGAYGNTIYF. Here the CDR3 DNA reads TGTGCCTGTCTTACAGGGGGCGCTTACGGAAACACCATATATTTT. Looking up the rest from reference TRBV30 and TRBJ1-3 gives the full variable domain: SQTIHQWPATLVQPVGSPLSLECTVEGTSNPNLYWYRQAAGRGLQLLFYSVGIGQISSEVPQNLSASRPQDRQFILSSKKLLLSDSGFYLCACLTGGAYGNTIYFGEGSWLTVV.

This chain connects TRBV5-6 to TRBJ2-7, with D possibly matching TRBD2 (5 bases). The CDR3 is 15 amino acids. CDR1 and CDR2 from the germline V gene are SGHDT and YYEEEE. The V gene lost 0 bases and the J gene lost 2 bases, with 12 bases spanning the gap. CDR3: CASSLALRGTYEQYF. The CDR3 coding sequence is TGTGCCAGCAGCTTGGCCCTCCGAGGGACCTACGAGCAGTACTTC.

The CDR3 DNA reads TGTGCCAGCAGCTTAACTTTTACCCACGAGCAGTACTTC. Its translation: CASSLTFTHEQYF. The V gene is TRBV7-2, the J gene TRBJ2-7; D unresolved. The CDR3 is made up of 13 amino acids. Germline V gives CDR1 SGHTA, CDR2 FQGNSA. Between the trimmed V and J ends, which lost 2 bases and 5 bases, there was a span of 10 bases. The full variable domain, its missing parts supplied by reference TRBV7-2 and TRBJ2-7, is GAGVSQSPSNKVTEKGKDVELRCDPISGHTALYWYRQSLGQGLEFLIYFQGNSAPDKSGLPSDRFSAERTGGSVSTLTIQRTQQEDSAVYLCASSLTFTHEQYFGPGTRLTVT.

V is TRBV21-1 and J is TRBJ1-2. TRBV21-1 is annotated as a pseudogene. The CDR3 loop spans 15 amino acids. The CDR3 bases are TGTGCCAGCAGCTCTCGCGTATCTTCTAACTATGGCTACACCTTC. Protein product: CASSSRVSSNYGYTF.

The gene calls are TRBV6-6 and TRBJ2-7; a weak D match, TRBD1 (5 bases). The CDR3 is made up of 11 amino acids. CDR1 and CDR2 (germline): MNHNY, SVGAGI (reference sequence). V was pared by 6 bases and J by 6 bases, with 9 bases between. The CDR3 is CASSRQGEQYF. In nucleotides, the CDR3 is TGTGCCAGCAGCCGGCAGGGCGAGCAGTACTTC.

V gene TRBV5-1 combines with J gene TRBJ1-5; tentative D call: TRBD1 (5 bases). This CDR3 has 13 amino acids. The V gene's germline CDR1 is SGHRS and CDR2 YFSETQ. V lost 4 bases, J lost 7 bases, and 12 bases lay in between. In DNA form, the CDR3 reads TGCGCCAGCAGCACGGGGGGAGAGCAGCCCCAGCATTTT. As protein: CASSTGGEQPQHF.

Concerning this clone: Other DNA sequences in the same sample also yield this CDR3. The chain carries TRBV4-2 and TRBJ1-1; tentatively, D is TRBD1 (5 bases). Germline V gene sequence: CDR1 LGHNA, CDR2 YNFKEQ. The CDR3 length is 12 residues. V was pared by 4 bases and J by 5 bases, with 8 bases between. The CDR3 here is CASSRGGTEAFF. CDR3 in DNA: TGTGCCAGCAGCCGGGGGGGTACTGAAGCTTTCTTT.

This sequence joins TRBV5-6 and TRBJ2-2; tentatively, D is TRBD2 (5 bases). V lost 0 bases, J lost 3 bases, and 6 bases lay in between. CDR1 and CDR2 (germline): SGHDT, YYEEEE. This CDR3 has 14 amino acids. CDR3 residues: CASSLGEYTGELFF. CDR3 DNA: TGTGCCAGCAGCTTGGGGGAGTACACCGGGGAGCTGTTTTTT.

This clone appeared a single time. As DNA, the CDR3 is TGCGCCAGCAGTGAGCCGACAGGGTCCCACGAGCAGTACTTC. Residues: CASSEPTGSHEQYF. The rearrangement joins TRBV10-1 to TRBJ2-7; 7 bases agree with TRBD1. This CDR3 is 14 amino acids long. V dropped 2 bases and J dropped 5; count of bases not matched to a gene: 6. Germline CDR1 WNHNN, CDR2 SYGVQD (reference sequence).

V is TRBV7-6 and J is TRBJ1-2; TRBD1 matches at 9 bases. V trimming: 0 bases; J trimming: 4 bases; junction bases outside the gene matches: 6. The germline V gene encodes CDR1 SGHVS and CDR2 FNYEAQ. This CDR3 contains 16 residues. The CDR3 protein is CASSLAPGTGSYGYTF. The CDR3 DNA is TGTGCCAGCAGCTTAGCCCCCGGGACAGGGTCCTATGGCTACACCTTC. Filled out from reference TRBV7-6 and TRBJ1-2, the complete variable domain reads GAGVSQSPRYKVTKRGQDVALRCDPISGHVSLYWYRQALGQGPEFLTYFNYEAQQDKSGLPNDRFSAERPEGSISTLTIQRTEQRDSAMYRCASSLAPGTGSYGYTFGSGTRLTVV.

This chain joins TRBV9 and TRBJ1-5; TRBD1 agrees at 10 bases. Per germline, CDR1 SGDLS and CDR2 YYNGEE. V trimming: 4 bases; J trimming: 2 bases; junction bases outside the gene matches: 3. The CDR3 totals 15 residues. The CDR3 DNA follows: TGTGCCAGCAGCTCAGGGACAGGGGGCAATCAGCCCCAGCATTTT. Its protein is CASSSGTGGNQPQHF.